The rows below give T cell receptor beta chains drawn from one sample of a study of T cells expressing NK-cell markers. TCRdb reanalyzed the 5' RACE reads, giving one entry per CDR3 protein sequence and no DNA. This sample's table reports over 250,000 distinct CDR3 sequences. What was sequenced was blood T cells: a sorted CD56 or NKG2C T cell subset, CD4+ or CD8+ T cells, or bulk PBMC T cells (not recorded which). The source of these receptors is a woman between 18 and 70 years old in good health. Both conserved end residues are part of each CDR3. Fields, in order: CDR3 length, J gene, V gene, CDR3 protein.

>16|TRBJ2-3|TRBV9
CASSVDSSRGTDTQYF
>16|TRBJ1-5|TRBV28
CASSLLVDNSNQPQHF
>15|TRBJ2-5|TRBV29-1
CSAERIGGTQETQYF
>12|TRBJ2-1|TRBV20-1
CSAPRGFNEQFF
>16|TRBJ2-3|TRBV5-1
CASRTALAGGTDTQYF
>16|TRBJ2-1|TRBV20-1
CSARSPFPSSYNEQFF
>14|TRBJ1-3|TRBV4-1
CASSQGPDTNTIYF
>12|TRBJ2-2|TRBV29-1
CSVEKSTGELFF
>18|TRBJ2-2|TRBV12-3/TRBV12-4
CASSPRKTWTGGTGELFF
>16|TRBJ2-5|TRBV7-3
CASSPTPGLAGVTQYF
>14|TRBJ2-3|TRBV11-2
CASSLVGGGDTQYF
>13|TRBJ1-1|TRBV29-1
CSVSSLLATEAFF
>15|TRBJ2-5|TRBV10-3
CAISEGPAYQETQYF
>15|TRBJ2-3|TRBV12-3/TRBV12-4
CASIDGGRKTDTQYF
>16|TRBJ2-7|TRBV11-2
CASSLGAGTGAYEQYF
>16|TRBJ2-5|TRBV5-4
CASSSPSGGLQETQYF
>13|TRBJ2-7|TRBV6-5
CASSYPPRYEQYF
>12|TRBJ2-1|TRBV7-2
CASSLTIDKQFF
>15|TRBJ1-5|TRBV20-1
CSAGPEDRGDQPQHF
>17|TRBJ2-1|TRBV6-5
CASSYGARLAGGNEQFF
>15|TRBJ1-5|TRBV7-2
CASSLTYRANQPQHF
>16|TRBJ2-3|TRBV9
CASSVQLAVGTDTQYF
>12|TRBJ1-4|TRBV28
CASSSAGEKLFF
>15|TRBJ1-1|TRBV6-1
CASSPEGTLNTEAFF
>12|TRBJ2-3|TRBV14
CASSPVPYTQYF
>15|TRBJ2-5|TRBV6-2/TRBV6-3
CASSTTWAGGETQYF
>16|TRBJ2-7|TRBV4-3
CASSQDLAGHGYEQYF
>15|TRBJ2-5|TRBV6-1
CASSFTGGQWETQYF
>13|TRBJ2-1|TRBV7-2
CASSLARGNEQFF
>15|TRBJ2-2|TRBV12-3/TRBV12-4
CAGLTSGGNTGELFF
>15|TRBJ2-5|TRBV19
CASSTQGGQGETQYF
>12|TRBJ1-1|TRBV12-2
CASRSPPQEAFF
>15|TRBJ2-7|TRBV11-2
CASSSQAGGSYEQYF
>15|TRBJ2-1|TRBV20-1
CSASPWTSSYNEQFF
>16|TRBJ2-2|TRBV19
CASSILAGSGTGELFF
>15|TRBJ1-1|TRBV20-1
CSASPPRGGNTEAFF
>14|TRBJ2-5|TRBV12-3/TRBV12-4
CASSPQTEEETQYF
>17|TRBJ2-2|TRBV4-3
CASSPKIGRDLSGELFF